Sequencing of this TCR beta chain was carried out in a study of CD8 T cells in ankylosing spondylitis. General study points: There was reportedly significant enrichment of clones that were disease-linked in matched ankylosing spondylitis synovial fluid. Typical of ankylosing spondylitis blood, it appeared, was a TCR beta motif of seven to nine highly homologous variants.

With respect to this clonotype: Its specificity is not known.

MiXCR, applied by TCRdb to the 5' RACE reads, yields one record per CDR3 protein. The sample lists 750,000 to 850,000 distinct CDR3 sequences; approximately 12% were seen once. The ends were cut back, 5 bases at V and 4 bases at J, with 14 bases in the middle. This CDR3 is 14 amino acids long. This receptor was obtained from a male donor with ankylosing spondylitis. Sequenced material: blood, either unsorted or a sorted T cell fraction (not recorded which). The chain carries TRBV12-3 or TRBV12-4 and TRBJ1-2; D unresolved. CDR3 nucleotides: TGTGCCAGCAGTACACTCGGACGGCCCTATGGCTACACCTTC. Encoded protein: CASSTLGRPYGYTF.